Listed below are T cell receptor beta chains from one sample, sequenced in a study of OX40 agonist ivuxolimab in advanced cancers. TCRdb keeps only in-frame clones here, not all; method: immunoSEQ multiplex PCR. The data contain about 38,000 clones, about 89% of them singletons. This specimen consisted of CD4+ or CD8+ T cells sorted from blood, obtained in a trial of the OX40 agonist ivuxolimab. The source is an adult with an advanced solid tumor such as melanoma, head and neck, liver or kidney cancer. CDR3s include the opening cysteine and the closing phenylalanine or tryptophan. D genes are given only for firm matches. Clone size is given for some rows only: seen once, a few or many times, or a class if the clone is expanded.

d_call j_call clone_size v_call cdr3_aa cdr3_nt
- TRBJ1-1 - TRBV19 CASSTSGRQNTEAFF TGTGCCAGTAGTACTTCGGGACGGCAGAACACTGAAGCTTTCTTT
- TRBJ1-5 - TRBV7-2 CASSLVMGNQPQHF TGTGCCAGCAGCTTAGTTATGGGGAATCAGCCCCAGCATTTT
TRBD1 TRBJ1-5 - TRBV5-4 CASSLARIGQGWSNQPQHF TGTGCCAGCAGCTTGGCCCGTATCGGACAGGGATGGAGCAATCAGCCCCAGCATTTT
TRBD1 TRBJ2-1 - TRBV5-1 CASSNGQGHYNEQFF TGCGCCAGCAGCAATGGACAGGGACACTACAATGAGCAGTTCTTC
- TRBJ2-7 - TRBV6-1 CASEKGDAYEQYF TGTGCCAGCGAAAAGGGGGATGCCTACGAGCAGTACTTC
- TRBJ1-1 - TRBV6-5 CASSFSPQVPRTEAFF TGTGCCAGCAGTTTTTCTCCCCAAGTCCCGAGGACTGAAGCTTTCTTT
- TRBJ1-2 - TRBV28 CASTLGQGYTF TGTGCCAGCACCTTGGGCCAGGGCTACACCTTC
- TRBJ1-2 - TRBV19 CASSIRRQTYGYTF TGTGCCAGTAGTATCCGTCGGCAGACCTATGGCTACACCTTC
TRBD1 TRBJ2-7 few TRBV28 CASSTNRDRAYEQYF TGTGCCAGCAGTACGAATCGGGACAGAGCCTACGAGCAGTACTTC
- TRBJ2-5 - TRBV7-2 CASSYPSGQETQYF TGTGCCAGCAGCTACCCGAGCGGCCAAGAGACCCAGTACTTC
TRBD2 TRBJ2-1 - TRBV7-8 CASSSRLAAFYNEQFF TGTGCCAGCAGCTCTAGACTAGCGGCCTTCTACAATGAGCAGTTCTTC
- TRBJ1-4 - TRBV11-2 CASSLLVVANEKLFF TGTGCCAGCAGCTTACTGGTCGTAGCTAATGAAAAACTGTTTTTT
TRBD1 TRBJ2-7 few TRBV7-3 CASSSTGGEYEQYF TGTGCCAGCAGTTCCACAGGGGGCGAATACGAGCAGTACTTC
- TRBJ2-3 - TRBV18 CASSEGLLGAPDTQYF TGTGCCAGCTCAGAGGGTCTTCTTGGAGCCCCGGATACGCAGTATTTT